This T cell receptor (beta chain) came from a study of vaccination and CD4 T cells after COVID-19. Whole-study context: Convalescents were six males and four females, two of them Hispanic.

Concerning this clonotype: As yet, its antigen is unknown.

The Oncomine TCR Beta short-read assay generated sequence data from the DNA of cultured CD4+ T cells. TCRdb reprocessed the PCR reads via MiXCR and lists one record per CDR3 protein. This sample has about 20,000 distinct CDR3 sequences, with about 80% found just once. V gave up 5 bases and J gave up 8 bases; unmatched junction bases: 8. The CDR3 sequence is 15 residues long. Study-level findings and limits: Convalescent patients were relatively few, and early post-infection timepoints were missing.

As to treatment: approximately nine-day PBMC culture with coronavirus spike peptide pools or control peptides (ViraFEST assay). For ViraFEST, peptide pools expanded antigen-specific T cells, after which the TCRs were sequenced. Following a culture period (roughly ten days), negative selection was used to isolate CD4+ T cells. The clonotype originates from a human donor who received a COVID-19 vaccine. The input for sequencing was CD4+ T cells from blood, cultured in vitro, taken after SARS-CoV-2 vaccination. The chain uses TRBV12-3 or TRBV12-4 and TRBJ1-6; 8 nucleotides match TRBD1. Here the CDR3 DNA reads TGTGCCAGCAGTGAAGGACAGGGAAGAGATTCACCCCTCCACTTT. It encodes CASSEGQGRDSPLHF.